This is a list of T cell receptor beta chains from one sample in a study of long-term antiretroviral therapy in people with HIV. Produced via immunoSEQ multiplex PCR; TCRdb's table is partial and in-frame only. The sample records tens of thousands of clones, about 96% being singletons. Source: unsorted PBMCs, taken 3.7 years after starting antiretroviral therapy. These receptors originate from a woman aged 45-59 years with HIV. CDR3s include the opening cysteine and the closing phenylalanine or tryptophan. A D gene is named only where the DNA matches it firmly. Some rows mark clone size as missing; the rest say once, few, many or name a class of expanded clone.

V	J	D	size	DNA	CDR3
TRBV5-6	TRBJ2-2	TRBD1	.	TGTGCCAGCAGCCTTATAAAACAGGGGTTGGGCACCGGGGAGCTGTTTTTT	CASSLIKQGLGTGELFF
TRBV9	TRBJ2-1	TRBD2	.	TGTGCCAGCAGCGCCCTCGGGACTAGCGGGGGGGCAAATGAGCAGTTCTTC	CASSALGTSGGANEQFF
TRBV6-5	TRBJ1-1	.	.	TGTGCCAGCAGTTACTCCAATGAAGCTTTCTTT	CASSYSNEAFF
TRBV30	TRBJ1-1	.	once	TGTGCCTGGAGAGGCCAGGGCGCCGGGAGCACTGAAGCTTTCTTT	CAWRGQGAGSTEAFF
TRBV5-1	TRBJ2-3	TRBD1	.	TGCGCCAGCAGCTTGCCCCAACGGGACAGCAGGGCTTCAGATACGCAGTATTTT	CASSLPQRDSRASDTQYF
TRBV5-1	TRBJ2-6	TRBD1	.	TGCGCCAGCAGCCCGAGACAGGGGGCGTCTGGGGCCAACGTCCTGACTTTC	CASSPRQGASGANVLTF
TRBV2	TRBJ2-5	TRBD1	.	TGTGCCAGCAGTATTGACAGGGGAGAGACCCAGTACTTC	CASSIDRGETQYF
TRBV7-3	TRBJ2-3	.	.	TGTGCCAGCAGCTTATTGGGCACAGATACGCAGTATTTT	CASSLLGTDTQYF
TRBV5-5	TRBJ2-7	.	.	TGTGCCAGCAGCTTACAGGGAAGCTACGAGCAGTACTTC	CASSLQGSYEQYF
TRBV7-9	TRBJ1-6	.	.	TGTGCCAGCAGCTTAGGGGGTCTTCCTTATAATTCACCCCTCCACTTT	CASSLGGLPYNSPLHF
TRBV5-5	TRBJ2-3	.	.	TGTGCCAGCAGCTCCCTATCTAGCACAGATACGCAGTATTTT	CASSSLSSTDTQYF
TRBV7-9	TRBJ1-3	.	.	TGTGCCAGCAGCCCATGGGAGGGGATTGGAAACACCATATATTTT	CASSPWEGIGNTIYF
TRBV27	TRBJ1-1	TRBD1	.	TGTGCCAGCAGCCGGGGACAGGGGAACACTGAAGCTTTCTTT	CASSRGQGNTEAFF
TRBV10-3	TRBJ2-2	TRBD1	once	TGTGCCATCAGTGACAGGGGGCAGAGGGCCGGGGAGCTGTTTTTT	CAISDRGQRAGELFF
TRBV20-1	TRBJ2-5	.	.	TGCAGTCGATGGAAAGGGGAGACCCAGTACTTC	CSRWKGETQYF
TRBV6-6	TRBJ2-3	TRBD1	.	TGTGCCAGCAGGGACAGGGCGCTACAGGATACGCAGTATTTT	CASRDRALQDTQYF
TRBV2	TRBJ2-4	.	.	TGTGCCAGCAGTGATCCCGGAATGGGGAACATTCAGTACTTC	CASSDPGMGNIQYF
TRBV19	TRBJ2-7	.	.	TGTGCCAGTAGTATCGGGACCGGGAACGAGCAGTACTTC	CASSIGTGNEQYF
TRBV5-4	TRBJ1-2	.	once	TGTGCCAGCAGCGGCCCGGGGGATGTCTATGGCTACACCTTC	CASSGPGDVYGYTF
TRBV5-1	TRBJ2-3	TRBD2	.	TGCGCCAGCAGCTTGCTTGCGGCGGGGGACACAGATACGCAGTATTTT	CASSLLAAGDTDTQYF
TRBV5-1	TRBJ1-1	.	.	TGCGCCAGCAGCTTCGGGATAAAATGGGGGGGCCCATTGAACACTGAAGCTTTCTTT	CASSFGIKWGGPLNTEAFF
TRBV29-1	TRBJ2-3	.	.	TGCAGCGTTGTACCGGGAGATACGCAGTATTTT	CSVVPGDTQYF
TRBV15	TRBJ1-2	TRBD1	.	TGTGCCACCAGCAGAGATCATGGGACAGGGCACCCCCGTAACTATGGCTACACCTTC	CATSRDHGTGHPRNYGYTF
TRBV6-6	TRBJ1-2	.	once	TGTGCCAGCAGTTACTCCCTTCAGGGGAACTATGGCTACACCTTC	CASSYSLQGNYGYTF
TRBV4-2	TRBJ1-4	.	.	TGTGCCAGCAGCCCCTCCCCCGGACCGGAGGAAAAACTGTTTTTT	CASSPSPGPEEKLFF
TRBV7-8	TRBJ2-7	TRBD2	.	TGTGCCAGCAGCTTCAGCGGGGGGGCAGACGAGCAGTACTTC	CASSFSGGADEQYF
TRBV18	TRBJ2-5	.	.	TGTGCCAGCTCACCGCCGGACGGACAAGAGACCCAGTACTTC	CASSPPDGQETQYF
TRBV5-4	TRBJ1-1	.	.	TGTGCCAGCAGCTCCAGAACAGTGAACACTGAAGCTTTCTTT	CASSSRTVNTEAFF
TRBV6-1	TRBJ1-5	.	.	TGTGCCAGCACGGAACAGGTGAATCAGCCCCAGCATTTT	CASTEQVNQPQHF
TRBV5-8	TRBJ1-3	.	.	TGTGCCAGCAGCTTGGGCGGGGGGCCTGGAAACACCATATATTTT	CASSLGGGPGNTIYF
TRBV5-5	TRBJ2-7	.	.	TGTGCCAGCAGCGGGGCGCAGGGGACTCAATACGAGCAGTACTTC	CASSGAQGTQYEQYF
TRBV7-2	TRBJ2-5	TRBD1	.	TGTGCCAGCAGCTTAAGGGGGCGCGGAGAGACCCAGTACTTC	CASSLRGRGETQYF
TRBV7-7	TRBJ1-1	TRBD1	.	TGTGCTAGCAGCTTGGACAGGGACACTGAAGCTTTCTTT	CASSLDRDTEAFF
TRBV5-6	TRBJ2-7	.	.	TGTGCCAGCAGCCGGACAGAGTCCTACGAGCAGTACTTC	CASSRTESYEQYF
TRBV10-3	TRBJ1-2	.	.	TGTGCCATCAGTGGAAGCTCTAACTATGGCTACACCTTC	CAISGSSNYGYTF
TRBV6-1	TRBJ2-7	.	once	TGTGCCAGCAGCGGACGGACAGTAAGGTCCTACGAGCAGTACTTC	CASSGRTVRSYEQYF
TRBV15	TRBJ1-1	.	.	TGTGCCACCAGCAGAGGTGGGGGGCTCACTGAAGCTTTCTTT	CATSRGGGLTEAFF
TRBV7-8	TRBJ2-1	.	.	TGTGCCAGCAGCTCGCTTTGGGGGGAAGCCTACAATGAGCAGTTCTTC	CASSSLWGEAYNEQFF
TRBV9	TRBJ2-3	TRBD2	.	TGTGCCAGCAGCGCGGCCCTCGTAGCGGGGGGCGGGGATACGCAGTATTTT	CASSAALVAGGGDTQYF
TRBV6-5	TRBJ2-3	.	.	TGTGCCAGCAGTTACTCGGCAGAGCTCACAGATACGCAGTATTTT	CASSYSAELTDTQYF
TRBV7-2	TRBJ2-7	.	.	TGTGCCAGCAGCCTAACGCCCTACGAGCAGTACTTC	CASSLTPYEQYF